This T cell receptor (beta chain) was captured in a study of human T cells and chemical hapten exposure. On the study more broadly: Patch tests applied 0.01% DPC to the upper back and were scored after 6 days.

The time point denotes: patch test 3, about 24 weeks after DPC sensitization. This sample's treatment: therapeutic diphenylcyclopropenone sensitization with weekly scalp DPC. Via MiXCR, TCRdb re-called the RACE reads, giving one row per CDR3 protein. Seen here are more than 150,000 distinct CDR3 sequences, around a quarter observed once, and the top ten hold about 2.3%. This clonotype was seen a few times. Trimming took 7 bases from V and 2 from J; bases not matched to a gene: 5. Looked up from germline, CDR1 is MNHEY and CDR2 is SVGAGI. This CDR3 region has 15 residues. The rearrangement links TRBV6-5 to TRBJ2-6; TRBD1 matches 7 bases. The sequence derives from a woman aged 35 to 49 with alopecia areata. Some clones in this sample may be carry-over from other donors' samples. The source was whole blood, collected in connection with sensitization to the hapten diphenylcyclopropenone (DPC). The CDR3 DNA is TGTGCCAGCACCTGGACAGGTACTGGGGCCAACGTCCTGACTTTC. It specifies CASTWTGTGANVLTF.